The present T cell receptor beta chain was sequenced within a study of shared clonotypes between healthy human individuals. Trimming took off 6 bases at V and 2 bases at J, with 4 bases between the two ends. The CDR3 consists of 11 residues. Germline assignment: CDR1 MDHEN and CDR2 SYDVKM. A note on this clone: The same CDR3 is also encoded by other DNA sequences in this sample.

Positive CCR7 selection of CD45RO-negative cells yielded the naive CD8 cells, and terminally differentiated effector memory CD45RA+ cells were excluded. Deep was the level used in running the assay. TCRdb keeps only in-frame clones here, not all; method: immunoSEQ multiplex PCR. This sample has fewer than 850,000 clones; just over 95% occur once, and the top ten carry less than 0.25%. This receptor was obtained from a man aged 25-45 years in good health. The chain recombines TRBV28 with TRBJ1-2, with no clear D. Sequenced: naive CD8+ T cells sorted from blood. The CDR3 region has the DNA TGTGCCAGCAGCGAGAACTATGGCTACACCTTC. Encoded protein: CASSENYGYTF.